The 24 T cell receptor beta chains listed next were all sequenced from one sample in a study of T-cell reconstitution after alpha-beta-depleted transplantation in children. Library preparation (for TCRbeta) was performed with unique molecular identifiers. TCRdb recomputed calls from the PCR reads with MiXCR, one row per CDR3 protein. The repertoire includes about 1,000,000 distinct CDR3 sequences, about 29% of them detected once, and under 30% sits in the top ten. This material consisted of PBMCs, mostly from graft donor cells, taken 360 days after TCRalphabeta/CD19-depleted stem cell transplant. Every receptor here comes from a boy under two years old who had a stem cell transplant for SCID, so the T cells may come from the graft donor.

V gene TRBV5-6 combines with J gene TRBJ2-1; TRBD1 agrees at 11 bases. CDR3 length: 16 residues. Germline V lookup: CDR1 SGHDT, CDR2 YYEEEE. V shed 4 bases, J shed 5 bases, and the junction held 8 bases outside the gene matches. For the CDR3, the DNA is TGTGCCAGCAGCCCGGACAGGGGGCCTACAAACAATGAGCAGTTCTTC. Amino acids: CASSPDRGPTNNEQFF.

This clonotype came up a few times. This chain links TRBV27 with TRBJ2-3, with 10 bases that match TRBD2. This CDR3 contains 19 residues. Germline values: CDR1 MNHEY, CDR2 SMNVEV (reference sequence). After removal of 6 bases from V and 1 base from J, the junction contained 16 bases not matched to a gene. Here the CDR3 DNA reads TGTGCCAGCAGCCAACCGGGACTAGCGCAACTATTTCGCACAGATACGCAGTATTTT. This sequence encodes CASSQPGLAQLFRTDTQYF.

The chain couples TRBV5-6 to TRBJ1-1, with D perhaps TRBD1 (6 bases). There are 14 residues in the CDR3. Trimming took off 5 bases at V and 0 bases at J, with 11 bases between the two ends. The V gene's germline CDR1 is SGHDT and CDR2 YYEEEE. The CDR3 nucleotides are TGTGCCAGCAGGAGGACAGCGATGAACACTGAAGCTTTCTTT. This encodes CASRRTAMNTEAFF.

The chain is built from TRBV4-2 and TRBJ2-2, with a possible D match to TRBD2 (5 bases). The V gene lost 0 bases and the J gene lost 1 base, with 6 bases spanning the gap. This CDR3 is 15 amino acids long. Germline assignment: CDR1 LGHNA and CDR2 YNFKEQ. The CDR3 nucleotides read TGTGCCAGCAGCCAAGATCGGGAGAACACCGGGGAGCTGTTTTTT. Its protein product is CASSQDRENTGELFF.

The chain recombines TRBV12-3 or TRBV12-4 with TRBJ1-2; D uncertain. Trimming pared 2 bases from V and 4 bases from J, leaving 11 bases between. The CDR3 loop spans 14 amino acids. The CDR3 DNA sequence: TGTGCCAGCAGTTTACTCGAGCGACCCTATGGCTACACCTTC. Its translation is CASSLLERPYGYTF.

The CDR3 DNA is TGTGCCAGCAGTTTCGAACTCGAGACCCAGTACTTC. Its protein is CASSFELETQYF. The J gene is TRBJ2-5, the V gene TRBV13; D remains unclear. CDR1 is PRHDT, CDR2 FYEKMQ, per germline (reference sequence). CDR3 size: 12 residues. The V end lost 6 bases, the J end lost 5 bases, and 10 bases lay between the germline ends.

This clonotype was recorded at least ten times. J is TRBJ1-3 and V is TRBV4-1, with D maybe TRBD1 (6 bases). This CDR3 contains 14 residues. Germline CDR1 MGHRA, CDR2 YSYEKL. V shed 3 bases and J shed 4 bases, with 10 bases lying between them. CDR3: CASSQGALGNTIYF. The CDR3 DNA sequence: TGCGCCAGCAGCCAGGGGGCGCTAGGAAACACCATATATTTT.

The chain is built from TRBV18 and TRBJ2-7; 7 nucleotides align to TRBD1. The germline CDR1 and CDR2 sequences are KGHSH and LQKENI. The CDR3 consists of 14 residues. The V segment lost 2 bases and the J segment 3 bases; nucleotides outside the gene matches: 4. The CDR3 here is CASSPGQAVYEQYF. In nucleotides, the CDR3 is TGTGCCAGCTCACCAGGACAGGCTGTCTACGAGCAGTACTTC.

The J gene is TRBJ2-7, the V gene TRBV4-3, with a weak D call TRBD1 (6 bases). The V and J ends lost 0 bases and 3 bases respectively, with 9 bases between them. The length of the CDR3 is 14 residues. Germline V lookup: CDR1 LGHNA, CDR2 YSLEER. CDR3 loop: CASSQEDRYYEQYF. The CDR3 DNA reads TGCGCCAGCAGCCAAGAAGACAGGTACTACGAGCAGTACTTC.

The rearrangement links TRBV12-3 or TRBV12-4 to TRBJ1-2; D gene unclear. This CDR3 comprises 15 residues. V gave up 6 bases and J gave up 0 bases, with 14 bases separating them. Here the CDR3 reads CASSHNLWANYGYTF. Written as DNA, the CDR3 is TGTGCCAGCAGCCACAACCTGTGGGCTAACTATGGCTACACCTTC.

This chain links TRBV5-1 with TRBJ1-2, with D possibly matching TRBD1 (5 bases). CDR3 length: 13 residues. The V gene lost 3 bases and the J gene lost 6 bases, with 12 bases spanning the gap. The germline CDR1 and CDR2 sequences are SGHRS and YFSETQ. The CDR3 region has the DNA TGCGCCAGCAGCTCGCATCAGGGAGATGGCTACACCTTC. This codes for CASSSHQGDGYTF.

This clonotype has a handful of counts. This rearrangement joins TRBV2 to TRBJ2-6; 7 nucleotides align to TRBD1. There are 16 residues in the CDR3. The J segment lost 2 bases and the V segment lost 8 bases, leaving 9 bases of the junction unmatched. Germline V gene sequence: CDR1 SNHLY, CDR2 FYNNEI. CDR3 in DNA: TGTGCCAGCTTGACAGGGATAATCCCTGGGGCCAACGTCCTGACTTTC. Its protein is CASLTGIIPGANVLTF.

The chain couples TRBV6-5 to TRBJ1-3; D not resolved. The CDR3 consists of 11 residues. Looked up from germline, CDR1 is MNHEY and CDR2 is SVGAGI. V lost 8 bases and J 4 bases, leaving 6 bases between the germline ends. For the CDR3, the DNA is TGTGCCAGCCAAGAAGGAAACACCATATATTTT. Its protein product is CASQEGNTIYF.

This clonotype was observed a handful of times. The rearrangement uses TRBV7-6 and TRBJ2-7, with D perhaps assigned TRBD1 or TRBD2 (7 bases each). The ends were cut back, 5 bases at V and 0 bases at J, with 14 bases in the middle. The germline V gene encodes CDR1 SGHVS and CDR2 FNYEAQ. CDR3 length: 15 amino acids. The CDR3 region is CASSGLGQASYEQYF. CDR3 bases: TGTGCCAGCAGCGGACTAGGACAGGCCTCCTACGAGCAGTACTTC.

In its sample, this clonotype was seen a few times. V gene TRBV2 combines with J gene TRBJ2-6; D uncertain. V was cut by 7 bases and J by 0 bases, with 7 bases left in between. The length of the CDR3 is 14 residues. CDR1 SNHLY and CDR2 FYNNEI come from the germline V gene. CDR3 protein: CASKGTSGANVLTF. In DNA, the CDR3 is TGTGCCAGCAAGGGAACCTCTGGGGCCAACGTCCTGACTTTC. Filled out from reference TRBV2 and TRBJ2-6, the complete variable domain reads EPEVTQTPSHQVTQMGQEVILRCVPISNHLYFYWYRQILGQKVEFLVSFYNNEISEKSEIFDDQFSVERPDGSNFTLKIRSTKLEDSAMYFCASKGTSGANVLTFGAGSRLTVL.

About this clonotype: The junction differs from germline at one of its ends, possibly a read error. This chain joins TRBV6-1 and TRBJ2-7; possibly TRBD1 for D (6 bases). CDR3 length: 12 residues. Per the germline V gene, CDR1 is MNHNS and CDR2 is SASEGT. CDR3 bases: TGTGCCAGCAGTGAAACCCCGGGACACAACCACTTC. Its translation: CASSETPGHNHF.

V usage is TRBV28 and J usage is TRBJ1-5; D is possibly TRBD1 (5 bases). The germline V and J ends were trimmed by 6 bases and 4 bases, with 10 bases remaining between them. The length of the CDR3 is 13 residues. The germline V gene has CDR1 MDHEN and CDR2 SYDVKM. DNA of the CDR3: TGTGCCAGCAGGAGGAGGGGAAATCAGCCCCAGCATTTT. Translated, it gives CASRRRGNQPQHF.

The rearrangement links TRBV18 to TRBJ2-3; D is unclear. Germline assignment: CDR1 KGHSH and CDR2 LQKENI. The ends were cut back, 4 bases at V and 1 base at J, with 12 bases in the middle. The CDR3 has 15 residues. The CDR3 loop reads CASSLSLAGTDTQYF. CDR3 nucleotides: TGTGCCAGCTCACTGTCTCTGGCCGGCACAGATACGCAGTATTTT.

A few counts support this clonotype. The chain recombines TRBV29-1 with TRBJ1-2; the D is unclear. This CDR3 region has 12 residues. Trimming took 6 bases from V and 4 from J, leaving 12 bases between them. Germline-derived CDR1 and CDR2 are SQVTM and ANQGSEA. CDR3 sequence: CSVPPTGYGYTF. The DNA of the CDR3 is TGCAGCGTGCCCCCCACTGGCTATGGCTACACCTTC.

This clonotype was observed a few times. The chain combines TRBV27 with TRBJ2-2; TRBD2 agrees at 9 bases. Germline loops: CDR1 MNHEY, CDR2 SMNVEV (reference sequence). The CDR3 has 16 residues. V lost 1 base and J lost 5; bases outside the gene matches: 5. The CDR3 reads CASSLYAGGPTGELFF. The CDR3 DNA sequence: TGTGCCAGCAGTTTATACGCGGGGGGGCCGACCGGGGAGCTGTTTTTT.

This clonotype has more than one count but fewer than ten. In DNA form, the CDR3 reads TGTGCCAGCAGCGTAGAGGGGGGGCGATCCTACGAGCAGTACTTC. Protein: CASSVEGGRSYEQYF. J is TRBJ2-7 and V is TRBV7-6; D is perhaps TRBD2 (7 bases). Trimming cost V 5 bases and J 1 base, with 15 bases left between them. This CDR3 spans 15 amino acids. The V gene's germline CDR1 is SGHVS and CDR2 FNYEAQ. Variable domain in full (rest from reference TRBV7-6 and TRBJ2-7): GAGVSQSPRYKVTKRGQDVALRCDPISGHVSLYWYRQALGQGPEFLTYFNYEAQQDKSGLPNDRFSAERPEGSISTLTIQRTEQRDSAMYRCASSVEGGRSYEQYFGPGTRLTVT.

This chain uses TRBV7-3 with TRBJ1-4; D call uncertain. CDR3 length: 15 residues. Germline CDR1 is SGHTA and CDR2 is FQGTGA. Trimming pared 0 bases from V and 8 bases from J, leaving 13 bases between. Here the CDR3 DNA reads TGTGCCAGCAGCTTAACAGGGCACCCCAGGGAAAAACTGTTTTTT. Translation: CASSLTGHPREKLFF. Using reference TRBV7-3 and TRBJ1-4 for the parts outside the CDR3, the full variable domain is GAGVSQTPSNKVTEKGKYVELRCDPISGHTALYWYRQSLGQGPEFLIYFQGTGAADDSGLPNDRFFAVRPEGSVSTLKIQRTERGDSAVYLCASSLTGHPREKLFFGSGTQLSVL.

The V gene is TRBV28, the J gene TRBJ1-5; D is ambiguous. V was shortened by 2 bases and J by 5 bases, with 10 bases between the two germline ends. Germline V gives CDR1 MDHEN, CDR2 SYDVKM. The CDR3 extends over 14 amino acids. The CDR3 here is CASSLAERDQPQHF. As DNA, the CDR3 is TGTGCCAGCAGTTTAGCTGAAAGGGATCAGCCCCAGCATTTT. Combining the CDR3 with reference TRBV28 and TRBJ1-5 gives the whole variable domain DVKVTQSSRYLVKRTGEKVFLECVQDMDHENMFWYRQDPGLGLRLIYFSYDVKMKEKGDIPEGYSVSREKKERFSLILESASTNQTSMYLCASSLAERDQPQHFGDGTRLSIL.

This clonotype was counted only a few times. The chain has TRBV7-2 and TRBJ1-1; D remains ambiguous. The V end lost 5 bases, the J end lost 3 bases, and 19 bases lay between the germline ends. The CDR3 is 16 amino acids. The germline gives CDR1 SGHTA, CDR2 FQGNSA. CDR3 sequence: CASSPGLREFDTEAFF. The CDR3 DNA follows: TGTGCCAGCAGCCCTGGACTCCGGGAGTTTGACACTGAAGCTTTCTTT.